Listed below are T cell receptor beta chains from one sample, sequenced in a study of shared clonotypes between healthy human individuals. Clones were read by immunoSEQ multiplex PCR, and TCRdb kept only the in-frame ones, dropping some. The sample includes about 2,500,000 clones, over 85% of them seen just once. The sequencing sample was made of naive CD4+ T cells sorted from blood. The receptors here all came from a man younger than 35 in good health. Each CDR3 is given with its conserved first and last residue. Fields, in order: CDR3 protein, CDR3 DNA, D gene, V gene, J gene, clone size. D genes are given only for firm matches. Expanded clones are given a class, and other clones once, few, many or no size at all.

CASSVTGTETYEQYF	TGTGCCAGCAGTGTAACCGGGACAGAGACCTACGAGCAGTACTTC	TRBD1	TRBV6-1	TRBJ2-7	.
CASRWSNEKLFF	TGTGCCAGCAGGTGGAGTAATGAAAAACTGTTTTTT	.	TRBV28	TRBJ1-4	.
CASVPGSWYEQYF	TGTGCCAGCGTCCCAGGGTCCTGGTACGAGCAGTACTTC	.	TRBV28	TRBJ2-7	.
CASSSRTGSGANVLTF	TGTGCCAGCAGCTCCAGGACTGGCTCGGGGGCCAACGTCCTGACTTTC	.	TRBV11-1	TRBJ2-6	.
CASSLGTYTEAFF	TGCGCCAGCAGCTTGGGAACTTACACTGAAGCTTTCTTT	.	TRBV5-1	TRBJ1-1	.
CASSPVLNTEAFF	TGCGCCAGCAGCCCGGTCTTGAACACTGAAGCTTTCTTT	.	TRBV5-1	TRBJ1-1	.
CASSLAWRADGYTF	TGTGCCAGCAGCTTAGCGTGGAGGGCTGATGGCTACACCTTC	.	TRBV7-8	TRBJ1-2	.
CASRDGTGDAQPQHF	TGTGCCAGCAGGGACGGGACAGGGGATGCTCAGCCCCAGCATTTT	TRBD1	TRBV6-6	TRBJ1-5	once
CASSPPWDRGTEAFF	TGTGCCAGCTCACCACCCTGGGACAGGGGCACTGAAGCTTTCTTT	TRBD1	TRBV18	TRBJ1-1	.
CASSEDRPYNEQFF	TGTGCCAGCAGTGAAGACAGGCCCTACAATGAGCAGTTCTTC	.	TRBV6-1	TRBJ2-1	.
CASSYLWGAQDF	TGTGCCAGCAGCTACCTCTGGGGAGCGCAGGACTTC	.	TRBV28	TRBJ2-5	once
CASSPLDTEAFF	TGTGCCAGCTCACCATTGGACACTGAAGCTTTCTTT	.	TRBV18	TRBJ1-1	few
CASSQVGGTNTGELFF	TGTGCCAGCAGCCAAGTCGGGGGGACGAACACCGGGGAGCTGTTTTTT	TRBD2	TRBV14	TRBJ2-2	.
CASSRRQGSNQPQHF	TGTGCCAGCAGCCGCCGACAGGGAAGCAATCAGCCCCAGCATTTT	TRBD1	TRBV28	TRBJ1-5	.
CASSLAGTRLLNQPQHF	TGTGCCAGCAGCTTAGCAGGGACACGATTACTCAATCAGCCCCAGCATTTT	.	TRBV7-2	TRBJ1-5	once
CAISEGKREGYEQYF	TGTGCCATCAGTGAGGGCAAGCGGGAGGGTTACGAGCAGTACTTC	TRBD2	TRBV10-3	TRBJ2-7	once
CASSQLQGNYGYTF	TGTGCCAGCAGTCAACTACAGGGCAACTATGGCTACACCTTC	.	TRBV27	TRBJ1-2	once
CSGTWGQRANEQFF	TGCAGCGGTACTTGGGGGCAGAGGGCGAATGAGCAGTTCTTC	.	TRBV29-1	TRBJ2-1	.
CASSEGTVGEQFF	TGTGCCAGCAGTGAAGGGACGGTCGGTGAGCAGTTCTTC	.	TRBV2	TRBJ2-1	.
CASSTRISGGYTF	TGTGCCAGCAGTACCCGGATCTCGGGTGGCTACACCTTC	.	TRBV27	TRBJ1-2	.
CASSPPAGGPGEQFF	TGTGCCAGCTCACCACCGGCGGGAGGGCCCGGTGAGCAGTTCTTC	TRBD2	TRBV18	TRBJ2-1	.
CASSLSRTLTEAFF	TGTGCCAGCAGCTTGTCCAGGACGTTGACTGAAGCTTTCTTT	.	TRBV7-2	TRBJ1-1	.
CAPWGGDGTEAFF	TGTGCCCCCTGGGGGGGGGACGGGACTGAAGCTTTCTTT	.	TRBV6-1	TRBJ1-1	.
CASSVAGSAVPYEQYF	TGTGCCAGCAGCGTAGCGGGTAGCGCCGTTCCCTACGAGCAGTACTTC	.	TRBV9	TRBJ2-7	once
CASSTRTGTGLGGANVLTF	TGTGCCAGCAGTACCCGAACCGGGACAGGGTTGGGGGGGGCCAACGTCCTGACTTTC	TRBD1	TRBV2	TRBJ2-6	once
CASRPRQASYEQYF	TGTGCCAGCAGGCCGCGACAGGCGTCCTACGAGCAGTACTTC	.	TRBV6-5	TRBJ2-7	once
CASSQGPVVTQYF	TGCGCCAGCAGCCAGGGGCCTGTGGTGACCCAGTACTTC	.	TRBV5-1	TRBJ2-5	.
CSADSPNTGELFF	TGCAGCGCCGATAGTCCGAACACCGGGGAGCTGTTTTTT	.	TRBV29-1	TRBJ2-2	once
CASSKGEVGSSGSYEQYF	TGTGCCAGCAGCAAAGGAGAGGTTGGGTCATCAGGATCCTACGAGCAGTACTTC	.	TRBV21-1	TRBJ2-7	.
CASSLEGRNTEAFF	TGCGCCAGCAGCTTGGAAGGCAGGAACACTGAAGCTTTCTTT	.	TRBV5-1	TRBJ1-1	.
CASSGTSGGAPETQYF	TGTGCCAGCAGTGGGACTAGCGGGGGGGCGCCAGAGACCCAGTACTTC	TRBD2	TRBV2	TRBJ2-5	once
CASVRGGATQETQYF	TGTGCCAGCGTCAGGGGCGGCGCGACCCAAGAGACCCAGTACTTC	.	TRBV6-1	TRBJ2-5	.
CASSLSRTGIATEAFF	TGTGCCAGTAGTTTAAGTCGGACAGGGATTGCCACTGAAGCTTTCTTT	TRBD1	TRBV19	TRBJ1-1	few
CASSDPRGQETQYF	TGTGCCAGCAGTGATCCTCGAGGACAAGAGACCCAGTACTTC	.	TRBV2	TRBJ2-5	.